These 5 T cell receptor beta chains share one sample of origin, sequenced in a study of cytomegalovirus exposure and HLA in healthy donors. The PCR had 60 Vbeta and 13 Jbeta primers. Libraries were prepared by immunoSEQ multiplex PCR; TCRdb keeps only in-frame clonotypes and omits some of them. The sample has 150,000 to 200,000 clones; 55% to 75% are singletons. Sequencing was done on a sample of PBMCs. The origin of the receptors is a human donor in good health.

The CDR3 DNA is TGTGCCAGCAGTTTAATAAGCGGGGGGCCTCGGGAGACCCAGTACTTC. It translates to CASSLISGGPRETQYF. This rearrangement joins TRBV27 to TRBJ2-5, with 9 bases identical to TRBD2. Germline V gene data show CDR1 as MNHEY and CDR2 as SMNVEV (reference sequence). CDR3 length: 16 residues. With V trimmed by 2 bases and J by 5 bases, 9 bases remained unmatched.

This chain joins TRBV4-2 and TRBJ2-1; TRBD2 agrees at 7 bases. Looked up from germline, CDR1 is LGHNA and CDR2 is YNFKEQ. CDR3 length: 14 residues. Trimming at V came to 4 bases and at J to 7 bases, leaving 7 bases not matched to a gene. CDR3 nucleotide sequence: TGTGCCAGCAGCCCAGGACTAGGTATAAATGAGCAGTTCTTC. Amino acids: CASSPGLGINEQFF.

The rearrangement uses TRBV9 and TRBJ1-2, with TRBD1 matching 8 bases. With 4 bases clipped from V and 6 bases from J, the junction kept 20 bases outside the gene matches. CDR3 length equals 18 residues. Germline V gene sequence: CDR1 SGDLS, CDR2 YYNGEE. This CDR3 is CASSPVGQIRGQGDGYTF. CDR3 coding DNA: TGTGCCAGCAGCCCCGTCGGCCAAATCAGGGGGCAGGGTGATGGCTACACCTTC. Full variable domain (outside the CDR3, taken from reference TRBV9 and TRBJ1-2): DSGVTQTPKHLITATGQRVTLRCSPRSGDLSVYWYQQSLDQGLQFLIQYYNGEERAKGNILERFSAQQFPDLHSELNLSSLELGDSALYFCASSPVGQIRGQGDGYTFGSGTRLTVV.

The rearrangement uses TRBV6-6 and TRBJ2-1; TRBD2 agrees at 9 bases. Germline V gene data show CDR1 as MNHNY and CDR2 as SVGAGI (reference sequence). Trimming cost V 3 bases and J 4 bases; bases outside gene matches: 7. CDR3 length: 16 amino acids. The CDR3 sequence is CASSYGEAGGYNEQFF. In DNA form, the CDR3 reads TGTGCCAGCAGTTATGGGGAGGCGGGGGGGTACAATGAGCAGTTCTTC.

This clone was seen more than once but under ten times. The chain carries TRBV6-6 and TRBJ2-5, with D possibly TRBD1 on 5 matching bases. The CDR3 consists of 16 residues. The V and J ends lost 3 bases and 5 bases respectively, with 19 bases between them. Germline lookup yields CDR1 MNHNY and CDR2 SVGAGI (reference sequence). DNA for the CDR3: TGTGCCAGCAGTTATTCGTTGGGCCCTCCAGGGGAGACCCAGTACTTC. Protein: CASSYSLGPPGETQYF.